This record concerns one T cell receptor beta chain sequence. The data are from a study of blood T cell repertoires in COVID-19. The CDR3 sequence is 18 residues long. Sequenced by immunoSEQ multiplex PCR; TCRdb stores in-frame clones only, minus some. The sample lists about 160,000 clones; over 75% were seen once. The chain uses TRBV21-1 and TRBJ2-7; the D segment call TRBD2 is taken from the table without a DNA check. TRBV21-1 is described as a pseudogene. This receptor was obtained from a woman between 40 and 55 years old with acute COVID-19. The sequenced sample was PBMCs or T cells enriched from blood (not recorded which). The CDR3 loop reads CASSKSPHSIAGSYEQYF. The CDR3 region has the DNA TGTGCCAGCAGCAAAAGCCCGCATAGTATAGCGGGTTCCTACGAGCAGTACTTC.